This T cell receptor (beta chain) was documented in a study of T cell responses to AZD1222 COVID-19 vaccine. General study results and limits: Variant regions that are unmutated are reportedly the target of nearly half of spike-specific TCRs.

From germline, CDR1 is MNHEY and CDR2 SVGEGT. The CDR3 loop spans 15 amino acids. V dropped 6 bases and J dropped 4 bases, with 18 bases sitting between them. On this clone itself: The antigen remains undetermined.

Here immunoSEQ multiplex PCR was the method, and the copy in TCRdb shows in-frame clones only, minus some. The repertoire holds about 140,000 clones, with roughly 89% as singletons. The TCR sequence derives from an adult in good health. This chain uses TRBV6-2 or TRBV6-3 with TRBJ1-2; perhaps TRBD1 as D (5 bases). This material consisted of peripheral blood, taken on day 0 of AZD1222 vaccination. The CDR3 sequence is CASSTDQGLGYGYTF. CDR3 nucleotides: TGTGCCAGCAGCACCGATCAGGGTCTGGGCTATGGCTACACCTTC.